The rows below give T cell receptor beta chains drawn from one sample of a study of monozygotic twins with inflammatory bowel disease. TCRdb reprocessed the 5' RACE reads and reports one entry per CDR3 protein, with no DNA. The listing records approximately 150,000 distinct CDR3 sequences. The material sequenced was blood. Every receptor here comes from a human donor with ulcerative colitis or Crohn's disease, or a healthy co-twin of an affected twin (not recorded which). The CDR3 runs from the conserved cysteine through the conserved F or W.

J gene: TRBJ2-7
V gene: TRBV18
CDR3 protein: CASSPLGQGANEQYF

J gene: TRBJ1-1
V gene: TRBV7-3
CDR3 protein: CASSFDRGSTEAFF

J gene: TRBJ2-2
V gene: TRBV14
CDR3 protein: CASSQDLSGELFF

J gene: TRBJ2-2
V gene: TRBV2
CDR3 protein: CASRLSNTGELFF

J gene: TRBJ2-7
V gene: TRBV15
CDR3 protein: CATSTAGGRYEQYF

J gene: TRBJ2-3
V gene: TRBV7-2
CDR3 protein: CASSLWEAEDTQYF

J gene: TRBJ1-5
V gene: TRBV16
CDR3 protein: CASSQGTVSNQPQHF

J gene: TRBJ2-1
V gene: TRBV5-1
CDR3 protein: CASSVSGEAYNEQFF

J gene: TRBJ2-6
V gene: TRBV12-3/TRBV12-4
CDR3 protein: CASSLDNRGGANVLTF

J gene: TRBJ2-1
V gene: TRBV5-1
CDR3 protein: CASFLAGTPTNEQFF

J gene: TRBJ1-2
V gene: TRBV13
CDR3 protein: CASSSWDRDHGYTF

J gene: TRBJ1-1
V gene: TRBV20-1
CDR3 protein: CSALTAGDTEAFF

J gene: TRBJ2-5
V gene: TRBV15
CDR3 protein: CATSRALAGRETQYF

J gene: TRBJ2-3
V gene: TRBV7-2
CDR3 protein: CASSWGLVPDTQYF

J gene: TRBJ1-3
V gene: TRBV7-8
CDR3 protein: CASSLPGRNTIYF

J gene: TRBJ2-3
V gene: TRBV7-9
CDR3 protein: CASSSRLAGADTQYF

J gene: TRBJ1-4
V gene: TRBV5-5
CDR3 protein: CASSRAGAPNEKLFF

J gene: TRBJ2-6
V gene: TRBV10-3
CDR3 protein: CAIRGPGANVLTF

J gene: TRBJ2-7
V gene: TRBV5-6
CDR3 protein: CASSLRRAETYEQYF

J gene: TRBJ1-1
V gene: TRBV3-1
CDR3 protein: CASSQGWTEAFF

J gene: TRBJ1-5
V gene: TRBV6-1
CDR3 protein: CASSEAGQQNQPQHF

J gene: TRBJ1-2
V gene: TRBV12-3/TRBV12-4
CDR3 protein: CASRETGQNYGYTF

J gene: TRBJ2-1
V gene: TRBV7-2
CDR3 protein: CASSFTGTGGNEQFF

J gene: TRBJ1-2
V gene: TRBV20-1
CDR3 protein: CSAGGGRRYYGYTF

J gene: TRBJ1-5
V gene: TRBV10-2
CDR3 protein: CASSDPGANNQPQHF

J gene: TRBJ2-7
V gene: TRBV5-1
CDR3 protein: CASRGSLAGTYEQYF

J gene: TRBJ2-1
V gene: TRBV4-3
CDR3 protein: CASSRRRTGVSNEQFF

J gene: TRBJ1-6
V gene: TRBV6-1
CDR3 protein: CASSEGVNSPLHF

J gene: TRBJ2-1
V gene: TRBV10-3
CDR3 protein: CAISPRTGSGRDNEQFF

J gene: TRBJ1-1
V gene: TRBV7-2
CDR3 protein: CASSVRPGENTEAFF

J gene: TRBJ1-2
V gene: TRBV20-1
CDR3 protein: CSAVWTGRYGYTF

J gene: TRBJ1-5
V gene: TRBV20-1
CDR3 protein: CSARGEQGTNQPQHF

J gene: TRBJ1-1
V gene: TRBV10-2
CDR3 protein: CASSESFRGPEAFF

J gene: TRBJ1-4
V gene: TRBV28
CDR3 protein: CASSPGQGSEKLFF

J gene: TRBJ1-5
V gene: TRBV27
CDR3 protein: CATRGWTENQPQHF

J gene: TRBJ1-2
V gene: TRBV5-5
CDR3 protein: CASSLTTNPGRPNYGYTF

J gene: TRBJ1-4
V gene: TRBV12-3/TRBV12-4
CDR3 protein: CASSPTGTNEKLFF

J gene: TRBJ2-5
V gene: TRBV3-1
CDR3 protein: CASSQAHIGQETQYF

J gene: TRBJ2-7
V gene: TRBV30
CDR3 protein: CAWSGGTSYEQYF

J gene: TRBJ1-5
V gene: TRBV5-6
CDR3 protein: CASSLFWDSGNQPQHF

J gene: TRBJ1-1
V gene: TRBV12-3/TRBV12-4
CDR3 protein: CASSLKGGTEAFF

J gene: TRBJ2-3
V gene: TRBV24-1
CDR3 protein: CATRFLLEDTQYF

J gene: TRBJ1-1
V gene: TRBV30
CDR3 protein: CAWSEAMNTEAFF

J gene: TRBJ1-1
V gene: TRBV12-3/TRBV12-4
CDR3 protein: CASSLLGRGEAFF

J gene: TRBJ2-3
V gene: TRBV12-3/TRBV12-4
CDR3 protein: CASSRQGDTQYF

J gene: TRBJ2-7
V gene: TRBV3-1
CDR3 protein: CASSPTGDYGEQYF

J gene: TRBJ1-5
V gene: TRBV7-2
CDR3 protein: CASSIQENQPQHF

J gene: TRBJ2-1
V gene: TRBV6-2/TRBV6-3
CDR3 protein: CASGAGLFYNEQFF

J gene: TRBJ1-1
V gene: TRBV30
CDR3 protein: CAWSPTGDGAFF

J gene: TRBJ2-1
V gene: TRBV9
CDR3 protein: CASSVATSGTLGEQFF

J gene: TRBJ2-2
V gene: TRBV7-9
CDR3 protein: CASREGSTGELFF

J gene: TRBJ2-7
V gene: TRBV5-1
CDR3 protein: CASKDGAYEQYF

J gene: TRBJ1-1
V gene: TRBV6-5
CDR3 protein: CASSYSVRGISYTEAFF

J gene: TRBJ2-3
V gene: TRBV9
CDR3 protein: CASSVAGRSPDTQYF

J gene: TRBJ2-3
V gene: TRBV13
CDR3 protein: CASSSDSASTDTQYF

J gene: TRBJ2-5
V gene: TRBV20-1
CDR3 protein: CSAEGLAGDRRSRETQYF

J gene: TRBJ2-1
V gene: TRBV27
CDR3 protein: CASSALLAGGPLYNEQFF

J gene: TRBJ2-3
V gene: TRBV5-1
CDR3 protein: CASSLEVVPDTQYF

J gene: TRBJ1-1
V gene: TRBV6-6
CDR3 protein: CASLDSATTEAFF

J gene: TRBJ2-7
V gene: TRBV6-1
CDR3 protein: CASSEARGTVREQYF